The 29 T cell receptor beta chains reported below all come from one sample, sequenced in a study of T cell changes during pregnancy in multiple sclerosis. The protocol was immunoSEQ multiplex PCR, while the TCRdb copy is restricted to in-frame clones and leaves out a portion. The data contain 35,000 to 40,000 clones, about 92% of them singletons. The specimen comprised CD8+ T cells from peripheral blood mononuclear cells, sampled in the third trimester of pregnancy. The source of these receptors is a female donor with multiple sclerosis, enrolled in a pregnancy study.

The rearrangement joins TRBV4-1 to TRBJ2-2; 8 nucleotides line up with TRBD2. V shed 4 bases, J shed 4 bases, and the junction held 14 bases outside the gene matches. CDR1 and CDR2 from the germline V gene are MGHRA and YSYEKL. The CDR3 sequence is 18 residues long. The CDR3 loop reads CASSPQPPAGGPTGELFF. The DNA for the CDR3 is TGCGCCAGCAGCCCCCAACCCCCCGCGGGAGGTCCCACCGGGGAGCTGTTTTTT.

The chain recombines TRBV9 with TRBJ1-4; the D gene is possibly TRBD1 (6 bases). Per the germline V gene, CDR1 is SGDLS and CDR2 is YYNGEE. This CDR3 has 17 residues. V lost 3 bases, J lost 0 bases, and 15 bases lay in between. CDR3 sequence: CASSGSGGEATNEKLFF. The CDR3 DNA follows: TGTGCCAGCAGCGGTTCGGGGGGCGAGGCAACTAATGAAAAACTGTTTTTT. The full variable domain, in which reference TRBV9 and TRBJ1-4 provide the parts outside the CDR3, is DSGVTQTPKHLITATGQRVTLRCSPRSGDLSVYWYQQSLDQGLQFLIQYYNGEERAKGNILERFSAQQFPDLHSELNLSSLELGDSALYFCASSGSGGEATNEKLFFGSGTQLSVL.

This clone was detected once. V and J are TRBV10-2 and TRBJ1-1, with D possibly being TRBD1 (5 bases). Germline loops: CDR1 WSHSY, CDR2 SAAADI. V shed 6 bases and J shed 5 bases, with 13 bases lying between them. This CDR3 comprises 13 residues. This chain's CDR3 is CASSQGGSTEAFF. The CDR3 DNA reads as TGCGCCAGCAGCCAGGGAGGGAGTACTGAAGCTTTCTTT.

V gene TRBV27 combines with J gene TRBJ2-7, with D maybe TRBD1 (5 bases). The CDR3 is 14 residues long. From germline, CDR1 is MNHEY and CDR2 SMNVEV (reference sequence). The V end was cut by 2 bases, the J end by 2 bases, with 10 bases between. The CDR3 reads CASSLMAGPYEQYF. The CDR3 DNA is TGTGCCAGCAGTTTAATGGCAGGGCCCTACGAGCAGTACTTC.

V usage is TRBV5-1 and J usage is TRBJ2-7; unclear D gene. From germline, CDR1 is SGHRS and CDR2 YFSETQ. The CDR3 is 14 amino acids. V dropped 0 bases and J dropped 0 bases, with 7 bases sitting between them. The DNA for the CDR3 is TGCGCCAGCAGCTTGGCACAGAGCTCCTACGAGCAGTACTTC. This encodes CASSLAQSSYEQYF.

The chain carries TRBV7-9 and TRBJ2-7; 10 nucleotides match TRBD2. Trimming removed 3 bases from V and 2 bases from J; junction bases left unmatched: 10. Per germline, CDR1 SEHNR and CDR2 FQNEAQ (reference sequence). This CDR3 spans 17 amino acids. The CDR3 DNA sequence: TGTGCCAGCAGCTTCGCGACTAGCGGGCGACAGACCTACGAGCAGTACTTC. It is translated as CASSFATSGRQTYEQYF. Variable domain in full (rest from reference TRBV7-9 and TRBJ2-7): DTGVSQNPRHKITKRGQNVTFRCDPISEHNRLYWYRQTLGQGPEFLTYFQNEAQLEKSRLLSDRFSAERPKGSFSTLEIQRTEQGDSAMYLCASSFATSGRQTYEQYFGPGTRLTVT.

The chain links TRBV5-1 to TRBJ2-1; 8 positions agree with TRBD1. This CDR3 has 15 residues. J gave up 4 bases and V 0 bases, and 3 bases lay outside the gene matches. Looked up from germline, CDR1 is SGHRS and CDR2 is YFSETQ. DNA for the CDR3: TGCGCCAGCAGCTTGGTGGGGACAGGTTACAATGAGCAGTTCTTC. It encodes CASSLVGTGYNEQFF.

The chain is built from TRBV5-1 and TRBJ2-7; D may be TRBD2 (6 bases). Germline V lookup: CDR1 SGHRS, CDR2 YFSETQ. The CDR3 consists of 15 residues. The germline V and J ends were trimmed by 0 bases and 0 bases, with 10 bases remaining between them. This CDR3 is CASSLVGLNSYEQYF. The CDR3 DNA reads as TGCGCCAGCAGCTTGGTGGGACTGAACTCCTACGAGCAGTACTTC.

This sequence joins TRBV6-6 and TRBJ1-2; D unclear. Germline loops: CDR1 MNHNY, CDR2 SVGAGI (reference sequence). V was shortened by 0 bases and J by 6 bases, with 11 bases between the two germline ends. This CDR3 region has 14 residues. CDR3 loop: CASSYSGAGDGYTF. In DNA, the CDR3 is TGTGCCAGCAGTTACTCGGGAGCCGGGGATGGCTACACCTTC.

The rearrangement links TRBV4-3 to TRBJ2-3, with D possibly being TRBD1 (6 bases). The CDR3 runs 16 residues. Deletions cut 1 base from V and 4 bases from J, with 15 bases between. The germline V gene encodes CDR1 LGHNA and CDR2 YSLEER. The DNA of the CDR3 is TGCGCCAGCAGCCAAGCGGCTAGCCCAGGGGCAGATACGCAGTATTTT. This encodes CASSQAASPGADTQYF.

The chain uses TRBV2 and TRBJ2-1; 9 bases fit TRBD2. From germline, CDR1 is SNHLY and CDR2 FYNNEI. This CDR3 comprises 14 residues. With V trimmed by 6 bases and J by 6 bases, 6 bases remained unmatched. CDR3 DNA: TGTGCCAGCAGAGCGCGGGGGGGTGCCAATGAGCAGTTCTTC. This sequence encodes CASRARGGANEQFF.

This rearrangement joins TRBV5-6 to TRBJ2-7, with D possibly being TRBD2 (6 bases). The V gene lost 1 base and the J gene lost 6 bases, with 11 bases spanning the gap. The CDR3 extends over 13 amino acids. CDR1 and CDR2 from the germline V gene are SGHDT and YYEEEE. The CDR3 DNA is TGTGCCAGCAGCTTGTCGCCCGGGGGCGAGCAGTACTTC. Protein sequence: CASSLSPGGEQYF. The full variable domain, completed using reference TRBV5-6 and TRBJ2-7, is DAGVTQSPTHLIKTRGQQVTLRCSPKSGHDTVSWYQQALGQGPQFIFQYYEEEERQRGNFPDRFSGHQFPNYSSELNVNALLLGDSALYLCASSLSPGGEQYFGPGTRLTVT.

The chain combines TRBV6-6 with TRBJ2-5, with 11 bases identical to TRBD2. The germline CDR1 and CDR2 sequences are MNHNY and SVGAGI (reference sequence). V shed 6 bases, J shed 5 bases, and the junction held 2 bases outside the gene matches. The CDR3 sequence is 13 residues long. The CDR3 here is CASRTSGVETQYF. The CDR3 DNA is TGTGCCAGCAGGACTAGCGGGGTTGAGACCCAGTACTTC.

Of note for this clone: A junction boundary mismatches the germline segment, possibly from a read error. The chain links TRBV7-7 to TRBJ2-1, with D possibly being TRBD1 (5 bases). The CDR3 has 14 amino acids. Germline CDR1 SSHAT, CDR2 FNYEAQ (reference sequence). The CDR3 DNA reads TGTGCTAGCAGCTTAGGAGTGGGGCACAATGAGCAGTTCTTC. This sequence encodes CASSLGVGHNEQFF. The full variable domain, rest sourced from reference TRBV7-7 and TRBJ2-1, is GAGVSQSPRYKVTKRGQDVTLRCDPISSHATLYWYQQALGQGPEFLTYFNYEAQPDKSGLPSDRFSAERPEGSISTLTIQRTEQRDSAMYRCASSLGVGHNEQFFGPGTRLTVL.

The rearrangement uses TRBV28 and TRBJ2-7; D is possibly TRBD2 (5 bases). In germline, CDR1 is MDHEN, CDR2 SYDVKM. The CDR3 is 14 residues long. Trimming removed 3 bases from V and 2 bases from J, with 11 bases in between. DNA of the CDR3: TGTGCCAGCAGTTTTAGCGTCGGAACCTACGAGCAGTACTTC. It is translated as CASSFSVGTYEQYF.

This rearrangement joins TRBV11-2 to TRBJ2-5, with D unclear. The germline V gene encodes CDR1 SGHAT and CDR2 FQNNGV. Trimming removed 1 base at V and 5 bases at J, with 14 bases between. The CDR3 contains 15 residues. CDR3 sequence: CASSLVCFLGETQYF. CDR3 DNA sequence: TGTGCCAGCAGCTTAGTGTGCTTCCTCGGGGAGACCCAGTACTTC.

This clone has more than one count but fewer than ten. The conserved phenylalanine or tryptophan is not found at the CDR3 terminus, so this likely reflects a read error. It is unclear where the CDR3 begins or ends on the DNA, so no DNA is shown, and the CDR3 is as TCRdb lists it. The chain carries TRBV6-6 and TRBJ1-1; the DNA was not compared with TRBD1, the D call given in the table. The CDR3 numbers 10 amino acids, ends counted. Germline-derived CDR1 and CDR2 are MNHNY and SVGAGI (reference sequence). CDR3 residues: CASSTGREFL.

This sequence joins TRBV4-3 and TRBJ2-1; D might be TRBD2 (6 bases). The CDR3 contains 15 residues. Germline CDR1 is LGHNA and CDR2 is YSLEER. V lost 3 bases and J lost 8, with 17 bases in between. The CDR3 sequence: CASSQARRGSYEQFF. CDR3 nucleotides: TGCGCCAGCAGCCAGGCCAGGAGGGGTTCATATGAGCAGTTCTTC.

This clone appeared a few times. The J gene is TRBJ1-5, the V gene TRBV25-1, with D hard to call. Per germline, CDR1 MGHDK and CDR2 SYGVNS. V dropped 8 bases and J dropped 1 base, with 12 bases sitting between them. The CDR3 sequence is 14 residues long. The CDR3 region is CASSPAGSNQPQHF. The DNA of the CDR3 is TGTGCCAGCTCACCCGCGGGGAGCAATCAGCCCCAGCATTTT.

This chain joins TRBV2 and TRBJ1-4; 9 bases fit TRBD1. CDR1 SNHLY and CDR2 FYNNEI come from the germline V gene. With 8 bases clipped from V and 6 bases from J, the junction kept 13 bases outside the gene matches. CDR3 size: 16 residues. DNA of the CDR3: TGTGCCAGCCATGAAACCGGGACAGGGTTTTATGAAAAACTGTTTTTT. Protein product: CASHETGTGFYEKLFF.

The CDR3 protein is CATTRGSRTGELFF. The CDR3 DNA follows: TGTGCCACTACGAGGGGGTCTCGCACCGGGGAGCTGTTTTTT. The V call is TRBV2, the J call TRBJ2-2; D possibly corresponds to TRBD1 (6 bases). CDR3 length equals 14 residues. V was pared by 10 bases and J by 4 bases, with 16 bases between. Germline V gene sequence: CDR1 SNHLY, CDR2 FYNNEI.

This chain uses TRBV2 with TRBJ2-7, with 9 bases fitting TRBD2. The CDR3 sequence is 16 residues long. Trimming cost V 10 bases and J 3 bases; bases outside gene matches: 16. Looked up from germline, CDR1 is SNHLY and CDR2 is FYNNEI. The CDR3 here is CATLVGASGKDYEQYF. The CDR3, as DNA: TGTGCCACACTAGTAGGGGCTAGCGGGAAAGACTACGAGCAGTACTTC.

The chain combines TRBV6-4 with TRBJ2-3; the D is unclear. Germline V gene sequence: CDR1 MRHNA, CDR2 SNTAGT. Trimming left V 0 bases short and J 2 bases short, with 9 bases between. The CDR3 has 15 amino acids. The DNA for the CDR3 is TGTGCCAGCAGTGACTCAGGCGGAACCACAGATACGCAGTATTTT. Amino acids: CASSDSGGTTDTQYF.

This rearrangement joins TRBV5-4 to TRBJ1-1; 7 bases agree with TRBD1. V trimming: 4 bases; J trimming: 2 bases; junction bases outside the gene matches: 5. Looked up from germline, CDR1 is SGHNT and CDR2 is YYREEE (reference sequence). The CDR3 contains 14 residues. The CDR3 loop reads CASSPGQDNTEAFF. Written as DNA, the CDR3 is TGTGCCAGCAGCCCTGGACAGGACAACACTGAAGCTTTCTTT.

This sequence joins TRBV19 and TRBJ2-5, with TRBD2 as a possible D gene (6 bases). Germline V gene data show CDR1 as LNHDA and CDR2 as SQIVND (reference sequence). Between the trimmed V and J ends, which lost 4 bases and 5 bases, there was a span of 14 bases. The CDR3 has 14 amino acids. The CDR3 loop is CASSKASGHETQYF. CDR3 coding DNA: TGTGCCAGTAGTAAGGCGAGCGGGCACGAGACCCAGTACTTC.

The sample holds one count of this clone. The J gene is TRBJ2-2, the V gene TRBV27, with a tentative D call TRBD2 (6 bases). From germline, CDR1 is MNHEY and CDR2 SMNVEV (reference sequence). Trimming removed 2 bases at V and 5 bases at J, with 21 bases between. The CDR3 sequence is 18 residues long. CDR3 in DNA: TGTGCCAGCAGTTTAAACGGGAGAGATGTTTCGGTAACCGGGGAGCTGTTTTTT. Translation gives CASSLNGRDVSVTGELFF.

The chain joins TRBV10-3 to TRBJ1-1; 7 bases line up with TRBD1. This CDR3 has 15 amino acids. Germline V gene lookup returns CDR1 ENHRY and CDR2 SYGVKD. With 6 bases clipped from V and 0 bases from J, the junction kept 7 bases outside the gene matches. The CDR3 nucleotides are TGTGCCATCAGACGGGACAGTGGGATGAACACTGAAGCTTTCTTT. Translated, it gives CAIRRDSGMNTEAFF.

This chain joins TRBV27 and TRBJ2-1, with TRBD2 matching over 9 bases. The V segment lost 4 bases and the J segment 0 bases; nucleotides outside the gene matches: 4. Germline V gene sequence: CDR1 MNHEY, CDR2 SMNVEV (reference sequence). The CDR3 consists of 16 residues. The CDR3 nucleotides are TGTGCCAGCAGTTATTCTAGCGGGGACTCCTACAATGAGCAGTTCTTC. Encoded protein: CASSYSSGDSYNEQFF.

CDR3 in DNA: TGTGCCAGCCTGGGACTAGCGGGACGAGAGCAGTACTTC. Amino acids: CASLGLAGREQYF. The chain has TRBV13 and TRBJ2-7; the match to TRBD2 covers 13 bases. After removal of 8 bases from V and 7 bases from J, the junction contained 5 bases not matched to a gene. CDR1 PRHDT and CDR2 FYEKMQ come from the germline V gene (reference sequence). The length of the CDR3 is 13 residues.